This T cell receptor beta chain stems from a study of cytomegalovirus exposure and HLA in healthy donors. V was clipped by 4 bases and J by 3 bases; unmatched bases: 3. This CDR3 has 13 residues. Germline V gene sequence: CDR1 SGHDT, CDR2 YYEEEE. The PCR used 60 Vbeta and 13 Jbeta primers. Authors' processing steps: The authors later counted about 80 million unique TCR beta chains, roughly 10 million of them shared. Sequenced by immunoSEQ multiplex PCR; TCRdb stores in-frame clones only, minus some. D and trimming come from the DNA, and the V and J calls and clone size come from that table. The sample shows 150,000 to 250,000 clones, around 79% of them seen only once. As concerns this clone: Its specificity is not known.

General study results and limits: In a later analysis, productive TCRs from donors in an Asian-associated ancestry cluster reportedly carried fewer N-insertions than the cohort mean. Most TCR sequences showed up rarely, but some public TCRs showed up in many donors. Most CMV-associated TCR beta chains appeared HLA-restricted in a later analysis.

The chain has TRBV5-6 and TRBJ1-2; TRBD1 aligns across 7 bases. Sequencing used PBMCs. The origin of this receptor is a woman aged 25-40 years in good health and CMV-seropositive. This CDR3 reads CASSRGTDYGYTF. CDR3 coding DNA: TGTGCCAGCAGCCGTGGGACAGACTATGGCTACACCTTC.